A selection of T cell receptor beta chains follows, all from one sample in a study of tumor-infiltrating lymphocytes in primary liver carcinoma. Each CDR3 protein gets one entry after TCRdb re-called the multiplex PCR reads with MiXCR. The sample lists more than 85,000 distinct CDR3 sequences; 80% to 85% were seen once. The material sequenced was liver tumor tissue from sampling region 3. These receptors originate from a middle-aged man with primary liver carcinoma and hepatitis B virus infection. Each CDR3 is given with its conserved first and last residue. The D gene is left open where the match is weak. Where a row states a size, it is once, few, many or the class of an expanded clone; other rows omit it.

abundance	v_gene	d_gene	j_gene	CDR3nt	CDR3aa
many	TRBV29-1	TRBD1	TRBJ2-7	TGCAGCGTTGAAGAGACAGGGGGTGAGCAGTACTTC	CSVEETGGEQYF
.	TRBV29-1	.	TRBJ2-7	TGCAGCGCCATGACACCTGGAACCGGCACTCCCTACGATCAGTACTTC	CSAMTPGTGTPYDQYF
.	TRBV29-1	.	TRBJ2-1	TGCAGCGAACTGCAGGGTTTCGATGAGCAGTTCTTC	CSELQGFDEQFF
once	TRBV4-2	TRBD2	TRBJ2-3	TGTGCCAGCAGCCACCCCGGGACTACCACCTGGGGAGATACGCGGTATTTT	CASSHPGTTTWGDTRYF
.	TRBV29-1	.	TRBJ1-1	TGCAGCGTTGGATCGGAGTGGGATATGAACACTGAAGCTTTCTTT	CSVGSEWDMNTEAFF
.	TRBV4-2	.	TRBJ1-1	TGTGCCAGCAGCCAAGATTCAGAACAGGGCGAAGCTTTCTTT	CASSQDSEQGEAFF
once	TRBV11-1	.	TRBJ2-1	TGTGCCAGCAACGTTGGCCAGAAGAATGAGCAGTTCTTC	CASNVGQKNEQFF
.	TRBV6-1	.	TRBJ2-3	TGTGTCAGCAGTAGAACAGATACGCAGTATTTT	CVSSRTDTQYF
.	TRBV12-3/TRBV12-4	.	TRBJ2-2	TGTGCCAGCAGCTTTCCCACGGGGGGCATAGCGAACACCGGGGAGCTGCTTTTT	CASSFPTGGIANTGELLF
.	TRBV6-1	.	TRBJ1-1	TGCACCAGCAGAGAGGGAGCTCGCCCTGAAGCTTTCTTT	CTSREGARPEAFF
.	TRBV4-1	.	TRBJ2-2	TGTGCCAGCAGCCCTGGGGCCGTTGACACCGGGGAGCTGTTTTTT	CASSPGAVDTGELFF
.	TRBV5-4	.	TRBJ2-7	TGTGCCAGCGGCTTTCACCGGGACGGGGCTGAGGAGTACTTC	CASGFHRDGAEEYF
once	TRBV6-6	.	TRBJ1-1	TGTGCCAGCATCGGAATGGCGGGGGGCATCACTGAAGCTCTCTTT	CASIGMAGGITEALF
.	TRBV11-1	.	TRBJ1-2	TGTGTCAGCAGCTTCGTCCATAACTATGGCTATACCTTC	CVSSFVHNYGYTF
once	TRBV11-3	.	TRBJ2-1	TGTACCAGCAGCTTAGGCGTCTCGAACAAAGACCAGTTCTTC	CTSSLGVSNKDQFF
.	TRBV6-5	.	TRBJ2-6	TGTGCCAGCAGCCGACCCTGGGTAGGGCCCTTATCTGGGGCCAACGTCCTGACCTTC	CASSRPWVGPLSGANVLTF
many	TRBV30	TRBD2	TRBJ2-1	TGTGCCTGGAGTGCCGGACTAGCGGGAGTGGGAGGGGAGCAGTTCTTC	CAWSAGLAGVGGEQFF
.	TRBV7-8	.	TRBJ2-3	TGTGCCAGCAACTTCGACTGGTACGAGGGTACGCAGTATTTT	CASNFDWYEGTQYF
.	TRBV10-1	TRBD1	TRBJ2-1	TGCGATAGCAGTGAGTCGAAGACAGGGTCCGTGGCCAACAATGAGCAGTTCTTC	CDSSESKTGSVANNEQFF
.	TRBV29-1	.	TRBJ2-2	TGCAGCGTTGAGGGGAGTGTAGGACGATCCGGGGAGCTGTTTTTT	CSVEGSVGRSGELFF
.	TRBV6-5	TRBD2	TRBJ2-1	TGTACCGGCAGCTCACTAGCGGGAGACTACAATGAGCAGTTCTTC	CTGSSLAGDYNEQFF
.	TRBV6-1	.	TRBJ2-2	TGTGCCAGCATTAAATCAGTGAACACCGGGGAGCTGTTTTTT	CASIKSVNTGELFF
.	TRBV6-2/TRBV6-3	.	TRBJ2-5	TGTGCCACCAGTTCCCACCATCGGGGCCTCCTGTACCAAGAGACCCAGTACTTC	CATSSHHRGLLYQETQYF
once	TRBV12-3/TRBV12-4	.	TRBJ2-1	TGTGCCAGTAGTCCCCTAGTGGCCATCGAGCAGCTCTTC	CASSPLVAIEQLF